This T cell receptor beta chain comes out of a study of cytomegalovirus exposure and HLA in healthy donors. V shed 4 bases and J shed 0 bases, with 9 bases lying between them. This CDR3 has 14 residues. Germline V gene lookup returns CDR1 SNHLY and CDR2 FYNNEI. PCR used 60 Vbeta primers and 13 Jbeta primers. Some clones are missing from TCRdb's copy, which holds only in-frame ones; the method was immunoSEQ multiplex PCR. The repertoire consists of 85,000 to 130,000 clones, with 60% to 80% occurring once and the leading ten covering 0.6% to 1%. The receptor's source is a boy younger than 18 in good health and CMV-seronegative. The V and J genes are TRBV2 and TRBJ1-1; D might be TRBD1 (5 bases). The sequencing sample was made of PBMCs. The CDR3: CASSAEGVNTEAFF. For the CDR3, the DNA is TGTGCCAGCAGTGCTGAAGGGGTGAACACTGAAGCTTTCTTT. The entire variable domain, with the rest obtained from reference TRBV2 and TRBJ1-1, is as follows: EPEVTQTPSHQVTQMGQEVILRCVPISNHLYFYWYRQILGQKVEFLVSFYNNEISEKSEIFDDQFSVERPDGSNFTLKIRSTKLEDSAMYFCASSAEGVNTEAFFGQGTRLTVV.